In its sample, the clone carrying this T cell receptor (beta chain) was seen a few times. Its antigen is as yet unknown. Samples were taken several times over chemoradiotherapy. The CDR3 loop spans 11 amino acids. Germline V lookup: CDR1 MGHDK, CDR2 SYGVNS. The V gene lost 10 bases and the J gene lost 4 bases, with 11 bases spanning the gap. Profiling relied on immunoSEQ multiplex PCR, and the TCRdb table lists in-frame clones only, not all of them. This sample has about 7,000 clones, with 75% to 80% found just once. This entry is derived from a study of chemoradiotherapy in HPV16-positive cancers. Across the whole study: A couple of HPV16-positive patients' cells yielded candidate HPV-specific clones and common motifs. General study findings and limits: Candidate HPV-specific clones and E7-related TCR motifs grew in tumor during treatment. Functional assays defining HPV-specific T cells used only a couple of HPV16-positive patients.

Sample acquisition took place from a patient who underwent chemoradiotherapy. The chain employs TRBV25-1 and TRBJ2-7; weak D call: TRBD1 (6 bases). This TCR was recovered from a human donor with HPV-associated anogenital cancer. The chain's CDR3 is CATSQGYEQYF. CDR3 DNA sequence: TGTGCCACCTCACAGGGTTACGAGCAGTACTTC.